Reported below is one T cell receptor beta chain. Its specificity is unknown. The sample originates from a study of cytomegalovirus exposure and HLA in healthy donors. Study results and caveats: Reports described diagnosis of cytomegalovirus status by the classifier as highly specific and sensitive. When analyzed later, the rates of TCR association showed variation by HLA locus, with DRB1 the most and HLA-C the fewest. Cytomegalovirus-associated status was assigned to about 150 TCR beta chains.

Unrecorded immune exposure was likely among donors, who were nominally healthy when sampled. PCR amplification relied on 60 Vbeta primers (plus 13 Jbeta primers). The repertoire was sequenced with immunoSEQ multiplex PCR; TCRdb's copy has only in-frame clones and lacks some. The sample has around 200,000 clones, approximately 88% seen once. The sample comprised PBMCs. This TCR was sampled from a woman between 50 and 59 years old in good health and CMV-seropositive.

The CDR3 DNA reads as TGTGCCAGCAGTCAACGGACAGGGATGAACACTGAAGCTTTCTTT. It codes for CASSQRTGMNTEAFF. V and J are TRBV2 and TRBJ1-1; 8 positions agree with TRBD1. The ends lost 5 bases at V and 0 bases at J; junction bases unmatched: 5. This CDR3 contains 15 residues. CDR1 and CDR2 from the germline V gene are SNHLY and FYNNEI.